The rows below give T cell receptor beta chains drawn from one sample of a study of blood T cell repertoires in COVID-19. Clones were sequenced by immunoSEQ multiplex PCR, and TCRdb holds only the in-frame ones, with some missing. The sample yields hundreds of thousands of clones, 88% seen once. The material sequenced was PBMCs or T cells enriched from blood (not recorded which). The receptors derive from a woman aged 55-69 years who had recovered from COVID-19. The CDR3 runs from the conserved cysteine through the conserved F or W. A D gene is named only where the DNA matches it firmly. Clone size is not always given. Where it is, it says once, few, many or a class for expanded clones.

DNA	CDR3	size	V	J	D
TGTGCCAGCAGTCCTTACTATGGCTACACCTTC	CASSPYYGYTF	NA	TRBV2	TRBJ1-2	NA
TGCGCCAGCAGCTTAATGACTAGCGTGACAGATACGCAGTATTTT	CASSLMTSVTDTQYF	NA	TRBV5-1	TRBJ2-3	TRBD2
TGTGCCAGCACTACCGACAGGGACGTGTTATATGGCTACACCTTC	CASTTDRDVLYGYTF	once	TRBV6-6	TRBJ1-2	TRBD1
TGTGCCAGTAGTATAAGGGCAGGGTGGGTCACCGGGGAGCTGTTTTTT	CASSIRAGWVTGELFF	NA	TRBV19	TRBJ2-2	NA
TGTGCCAGCAGTGTAGCGTCTAGCACAGATACGCAGTATTTT	CASSVASSTDTQYF	NA	TRBV6-6	TRBJ2-3	NA
TGCGCCAGCAGCCAAACACCCTGGACATTAGCTAACTATGGCTACACCTTC	CASSQTPWTLANYGYTF	NA	TRBV4-1	TRBJ1-2	NA
TGCGCCAGCAGTTTTACGGGAGGAGCTAACTATGGCTACACCTTC	CASSFTGGANYGYTF	NA	TRBV10-2	TRBJ1-2	NA
TGTGCCAGTAGAGGCGCGGGGGGTTCCTATAATTCACCCCTCCACTTT	CASRGAGGSYNSPLHF	NA	TRBV19	TRBJ1-6	NA
TGTGCCAGCAGCTCAGACAGGCTCAACACCGGGGAGCTGTTTTTT	CASSSDRLNTGELFF	NA	TRBV7-8	TRBJ2-2	NA
TGTGCCAGCGGAGGAGGGCAGGCTAGCAATCAGCCCCAGCATTTT	CASGGGQASNQPQHF	NA	TRBV2	TRBJ1-5	NA
TGTGCTAGTGGTTTGGTACTAGGGGGTGGCGAGCAGTACTTC	CASGLVLGGGEQYF	NA	TRBV12-5	TRBJ2-7	NA
TGTGCCAGCAGCTCCGGGACAAGAACGCAGTATTTT	CASSSGTRTQYF	NA	TRBV7-2	TRBJ2-3	NA
TGTGCCAGCAGTTACGGACTTCGCACAGATACGCAGTATTTT	CASSYGLRTDTQYF	NA	TRBV6-2/TRBV6-3	TRBJ2-3	NA
TGTGCCAGCAGCTTGGGGGGGGACAGGTCTCTCTATGGCTACACCTTC	CASSLGGDRSLYGYTF	NA	TRBV5-4	TRBJ1-2	TRBD1
TGTGCCTTTAACAGGGATGGCTACACCTTC	CAFNRDGYTF	NA	TRBV30	TRBJ1-2	NA
TGTGCCTGGAGTCCACAGGGTAGAGGGAATCAGCCCCAGCATTTT	CAWSPQGRGNQPQHF	NA	TRBV30	TRBJ1-5	NA
TGTGCCAGCAGCGAAATTAGCGGGGGGGCCCGCAATGAGCAGTTCTTC	CASSEISGGARNEQFF	once	TRBV14	TRBJ2-1	TRBD2
TGTGCCAGCAGTTATTCCACCGGGGAGCTGTTTTTT	CASSYSTGELFF	NA	TRBV6-1	TRBJ2-2	NA
TGTGCCAGCAGCGTATCAGATCAAACGGGTAGACCCCTCCACTTT	CASSVSDQTGRPLHF	NA	TRBV9	TRBJ1-6	NA
TGTGCCAGCAGTGAAGCGCTCAGGGGCTACACCTTC	CASSEALRGYTF	NA	TRBV2	TRBJ1-2	NA
TGTGCCAGCAGCCAGGCAAGGCACGGGGGGCGAGATGGCTACACCTTC	CASSQARHGGRDGYTF	once	TRBV3-1/TRBV3-2	TRBJ1-2	NA
TGTGCCTGGAGTGTCGGGTTCACGGGGGCCTACGAGCAGTACTTC	CAWSVGFTGAYEQYF	NA	TRBV30	TRBJ2-7	NA
TGCGCCAGCAGCAAGGGGACAGGGGGCCTCGGTTCACCCCTCCACTTT	CASSKGTGGLGSPLHF	NA	TRBV5-1	TRBJ1-6	TRBD1
TGTGCCAGTAGACACACAGGGGAAGGGGCCAACGTCCTGACTTTC	CASRHTGEGANVLTF	NA	TRBV19	TRBJ2-6	TRBD1
TGTGCCAGCAGCTTATACGGGGGAACTGAAGCTTTCTTT	CASSLYGGTEAFF	NA	TRBV7-2	TRBJ1-1	NA
TGTGCCAGCAGCCCGAGTTCAGGGGTAACCACTGAAGCTTTCTTT	CASSPSSGVTTEAFF	NA	TRBV9	TRBJ1-1	NA
TGCAGCGAACGGTACGGGACAGCCTACGAGCAGTACTTC	CSERYGTAYEQYF	NA	TRBV29-1	TRBJ2-7	TRBD1
TGTGCCAGCAGCCAACCACCGTCAGGGGCAGCTTTCTTT	CASSQPPSGAAFF	few	TRBV7-2	TRBJ1-1	NA
TGTGCCAGCTCACTGGGACTAGCGAGCGGGGAGCTGTTTTTT	CASSLGLASGELFF	NA	TRBV18	TRBJ2-2	TRBD2
TGTGCCAGCAGTCTACAGGGGGCGTTTGACGAGCAGTACTTC	CASSLQGAFDEQYF	once	TRBV27	TRBJ2-7	TRBD1
TGTGCCAGCAGGGTGAGCTCCTATAATTCACCCCTCCACTTT	CASRVSSYNSPLHF	NA	TRBV13	TRBJ1-6	NA
TGTGCCAGCAGTTTAGGAGGCGTAGGCACAGATACGCAGTATTTT	CASSLGGVGTDTQYF	once	TRBV28	TRBJ2-3	NA
TGTGCCAGCAGATCCAGCCGGACAGGGGGCCTCAATGAGCAGTTCTTC	CASRSSRTGGLNEQFF	few	TRBV3-1/TRBV3-2	TRBJ2-1	TRBD1
TGTGCCAGCAGCTTTTTGGGACTAGCGGAATACGAGCAGTACTTC	CASSFLGLAEYEQYF	once	TRBV5-8	TRBJ2-7	TRBD2
TGTGCCAGCAGCTTATCCAGGGCCTCCTACGAGCAGTACTTC	CASSLSRASYEQYF	NA	TRBV5-8	TRBJ2-7	NA
TGCGCCAGCAGCTTTACAGGGTTTGGAAACACCATATATTTT	CASSFTGFGNTIYF	few	TRBV5-1	TRBJ1-3	NA
TGTGCCAGCGAGAGGCGGGGGGTCGAGACCCAGTACTTC	CASERRGVETQYF	NA	TRBV6-5	TRBJ2-5	TRBD2
TGTGCCAGCATCGGCTTGGACAGCTCCTACGAGCAGTACTTC	CASIGLDSSYEQYF	NA	TRBV2	TRBJ2-7	NA
TGTGCCACCAGGGCGGGACTAGGAGGCAATGAGCAGTTCTTC	CATRAGLGGNEQFF	few	TRBV24-1	TRBJ2-1	TRBD2
TGTGCCACCAAACAGGGGGCGGCTGGAAACACCATATATTTT	CATKQGAAGNTIYF	NA	TRBV19	TRBJ1-3	TRBD1
TGCGCCAGCAGGCCCCGTTCGGTCCCTATAATCACCACCGGGTTTGCTGGCTACACCTTC	CASRPRSVPIITTGFAGYTF	NA	TRBV4-1	TRBJ1-2	NA
TGCGCCAGCAGCTTGGCAACCTTCGGCTACGAGCAGTACTTC	CASSLATFGYEQYF	NA	TRBV5-1	TRBJ2-7	NA
TGTGCCAGTACCCCTGGGGCAGGGATGACAGATACGCAGTATTTT	CASTPGAGMTDTQYF	NA	TRBV19	TRBJ2-3	NA
TGTGCCAGTCGGCGGGGGGGTGCAGGGAGGGAGACCCAGTACTTC	CASRRGGAGRETQYF	NA	TRBV11-2	TRBJ2-5	TRBD2
TGTGCCACCAGTGATCCCTCTAGCGCAGACCGCACAGATACGCAGTATTTT	CATSDPSSADRTDTQYF	NA	TRBV24-1	TRBJ2-3	NA
TGTGCCAGCAGTGAGCGGAGCAGGGGGTCGGGCACCGGGGAGCTGTTTTTT	CASSERSRGSGTGELFF	NA	TRBV6-4	TRBJ2-2	TRBD1
TGTGCCAGCAGCCAAGGGTCCTGGTTCGGGGGAGATACGCAGTATTTT	CASSQGSWFGGDTQYF	NA	TRBV3-1/TRBV3-2	TRBJ2-3	NA